These 12 T cell receptor beta chains originate from one sample sequenced in a study of blood T cells in healthy people across ages. With a J-beta primer mix and a sample-barcoded 5' primer, a second PCR ran 7 to 11 cycles. One entry per CDR3 protein results from TCRdb running MiXCR on the 5' RACE reads. Of hundreds of thousands of distinct CDR3 sequences detected, around 52% appear once; the ten largest clones hold roughly 12%. Sequencing was performed on blood. All receptors derive from a woman older than 75 in good health.

The J gene is TRBJ2-7, the V gene TRBV20-1, with D uncertain. Trimming took off 3 bases at V and 2 bases at J, with 11 bases between the two ends. This CDR3 has 13 residues. Germline V gives CDR1 DFQATT, CDR2 SNEGSKA (reference sequence). DNA of the CDR3: TGCAGTGCTAGGCCCGGGTTTCCCTACGAGCAGTACTTC. This translates into CSARPGFPYEQYF.

V gene TRBV5-5 combines with J gene TRBJ2-1, with 9 bases identical to TRBD1. Germline V gene sequence: CDR1 SGHKS, CDR2 YYEKEE (reference sequence). CDR3 length: 15 amino acids. V shed 4 bases, J shed 6 bases, and the junction held 8 bases outside the gene matches. The CDR3 region is CASSLGTGYFNEQFF. As DNA, the CDR3 is TGTGCCAGCAGCCTAGGGACAGGGTATTTCAATGAGCAGTTCTTC. The full variable domain, with the rest looked up from reference TRBV5-5 and TRBJ2-1, is DAGVTQSPTHLIKTRGQQVTLRCSPISGHKSVSWYQQVLGQGPQFIFQYYEKEERGRGNFPDRFSARQFPNYSSELNVNALLLGDSALYLCASSLGTGYFNEQFFGPGTRLTVL.

This clonotype occurred a few times. V usage is TRBV5-4 and J usage is TRBJ1-1; D is uncertain. This CDR3 is 14 amino acids long. Trimming took 3 bases from V and 2 from J, leaving 11 bases between them. CDR1 SGHNT and CDR2 YYREEE come from the germline V gene (reference sequence). The chain's CDR3 is CASSSQVRNTEAFF. Here the CDR3 DNA reads TGTGCCAGCAGCTCCCAGGTTCGAAACACTGAAGCTTTCTTT.

About this clonotype itself: A much larger clonotype is one base distant, so this may be a read error. The rearrangement uses TRBV5-1 and TRBJ2-3; unclear D gene. CDR1 is SGHRS, CDR2 YFSETQ, per germline. Trimming pared 4 bases from V and 10 bases from J, leaving 19 bases between. There are 14 residues in the CDR3. The CDR3 DNA follows: TGCGCCAGCAGCGCCCGAGGCTGGGGTGATGCGCAGTATTTT. Protein sequence: CASSARGWGDAQYF.

The sample holds a few counts of this clonotype. V usage is TRBV12-3 or TRBV12-4 and J usage is TRBJ2-4; D gene uncertain. This CDR3 has 14 amino acids. V was clipped by 4 bases and J by 6 bases, with 13 bases between them. This chain's CDR3 is CASSSRTPGNIQYF. CDR3 DNA sequence: TGTGCCAGCAGTTCAAGAACCCCGGGAAACATTCAGTACTTC.

The chain recombines TRBV7-3 with TRBJ2-5; 11 positions agree with TRBD1. Gene TRBJ2-4 matches the end of the DNA better, so the J call may be wrong. Germline V gene sequence: CDR1 SGHTA, CDR2 FQGTGA. The length of the CDR3 is 14 residues. The CDR3 loop is CASSSGQGAAIQYF. In nucleotides, the CDR3 is TGTGCCAGCAGCTCCGGACAGGGGGCCGCCATTCAGTACTTC.

The table lists this clonotype with many counts. This chain connects TRBV7-9 to TRBJ2-3, with TRBD1 matching over 12 bases. The CDR3 runs 14 residues. The germline V gene encodes CDR1 SEHNR and CDR2 FQNEAQ (reference sequence). J was trimmed by 14 bases and V by 7 bases; bases with no gene match: 13. The CDR3 protein is CASTLGTGGAIMYF. In DNA, the CDR3 is TGTGCCAGCACGTTAGGGACAGGGGGCGCGATTATGTATTTT.

CDR3 residues: CSANDGGYEQYF. The DNA for the CDR3 is TGCAGTGCAAATGACGGAGGCTACGAGCAGTACTTC. This chain uses TRBV20-1 with TRBJ2-7, with D possibly TRBD2 on 5 matching bases. This CDR3 contains 12 residues. In germline, CDR1 is DFQATT, CDR2 SNEGSKA (reference sequence). Trimming left V 6 bases short and J 3 bases short, with 12 bases between.

This clonotype occurred many times. The rearrangement links TRBV10-1 to TRBJ2-2, with D possibly TRBD2 on 5 matching bases. The CDR3 spans 14 residues. Germline assignment: CDR1 WNHNN and CDR2 SYGVQD (reference sequence). V lost 8 bases and J 0 bases, leaving 10 bases between the germline ends. The CDR3 sequence is CASPRTSNTGELFF. Here the CDR3 DNA reads TGCGCCAGCCCCCGGACTTCGAACACCGGGGAGCTGTTTTTT.

Regarding this clonotype: It may be a read error: a sequence one base away is much more abundant. The chain joins TRBV18 to TRBJ2-7; D may be TRBD1 (6 bases). The CDR3 has 14 amino acids. V lost 1 base and J lost 2, with 9 bases in between. The germline gives CDR1 KGHSH, CDR2 LQKENI. CDR3 nucleotides: TGTGCCAGCTCACCACGCAGGGGTCCCTACGAGCAGTACTTC. Translated, it gives CASSPRRGPYEQYF. The full variable domain, in which reference TRBV18 and TRBJ2-7 provide the parts outside the CDR3, is NAGVMQNPRHLVRRRGQEARLRCSPMKGHSHVYWYRQLPEEGLKFMVYLQKENIIDESGMPKERFSAEFPKEGPSILRIQQVVRGDSAAYFCASSPRRGPYEQYFGPGTRLTVT.

This clonotype appeared many times. The V call is TRBV2, the J call TRBJ2-5, with 11 bases aligning to TRBD2. The V gene's germline CDR1 is SNHLY and CDR2 FYNNEI. The trim removed 8 bases at V and 4 bases at J, leaving 0 bases unmatched. There are 12 residues in the CDR3. The DNA for the CDR3 is TGTGCCAGCGGACTAGCGGGAGAGACCCAGTACTTC. Protein product: CASGLAGETQYF.

The genes are TRBV28 and TRBJ2-7, with 7 bases identical to TRBD1. CDR1 is MDHEN, CDR2 SYDVKM, per germline. The CDR3 spans 16 residues. V gave up 1 base and J gave up 2 bases; unmatched junction bases: 8. The CDR3, as DNA: TGTGCCAGCAGTTTATCTTCAATGGGACAGCCCTACGAGCAGTACTTC. Its protein product is CASSLSSMGQPYEQYF.